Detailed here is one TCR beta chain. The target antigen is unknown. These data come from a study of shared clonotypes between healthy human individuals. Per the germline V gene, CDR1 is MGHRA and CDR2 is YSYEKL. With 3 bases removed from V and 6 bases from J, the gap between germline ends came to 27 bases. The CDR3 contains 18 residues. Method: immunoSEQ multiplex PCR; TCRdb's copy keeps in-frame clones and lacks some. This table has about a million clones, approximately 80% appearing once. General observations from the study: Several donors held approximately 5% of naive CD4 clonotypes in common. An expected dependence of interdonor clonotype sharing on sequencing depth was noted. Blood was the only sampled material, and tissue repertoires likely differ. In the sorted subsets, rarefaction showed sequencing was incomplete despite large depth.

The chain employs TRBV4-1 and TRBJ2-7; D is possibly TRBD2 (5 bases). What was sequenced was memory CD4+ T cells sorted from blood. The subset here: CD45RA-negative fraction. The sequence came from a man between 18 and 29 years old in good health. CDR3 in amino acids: CASSHLAWNRPLTPEQYF. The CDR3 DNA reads TGCGCCAGCAGCCACTTAGCGTGGAATCGTCCCTTAACCCCCGAGCAGTACTTC.